This T cell receptor (beta chain) was profiled in a study of T cell changes during pregnancy in multiple sclerosis. Some clones are missing from TCRdb's copy, which holds only in-frame ones; the method was immunoSEQ multiplex PCR. The sample carries around 80,000 clones, about 92% recorded once. The sequence derives from a female donor with multiple sclerosis, enrolled in a pregnancy study. Sequenced here: peripheral blood, sampled before pregnancy.

CDR3 DNA: TGTGCCAGCAGCGTAAGCGGGGGCTACAATGAGCAGTTCTTC. Encoded protein: CASSVSGGYNEQFF. The chain joins TRBV9 to TRBJ2-1, with TRBD2 matching over 8 bases. Germline lookup yields CDR1 SGDLS and CDR2 YYNGEE. V gave up 1 base and J gave up 3 bases; unmatched junction bases: 0. CDR3 length: 14 residues. Complete variable domain (other parts from reference TRBV9 and TRBJ2-1): DSGVTQTPKHLITATGQRVTLRCSPRSGDLSVYWYQQSLDQGLQFLIQYYNGEERAKGNILERFSAQQFPDLHSELNLSSLELGDSALYFCASSVSGGYNEQFFGPGTRLTVL.